This T cell receptor (beta chain) was sequenced in a study of cytomegalovirus exposure and HLA in healthy donors. This PCR relied on a set of 60 Vbeta primers and 13 Jbeta primers. Authors' data handling: In a later analysis, of roughly 83 million unique beta chains, about 11 million appeared in at least two donors. Assay used: immunoSEQ multiplex PCR; TCRdb lists only in-frame clones, some missing. The V and J calls and clone size were taken over from that table, and D and trimming were inferred from the DNA. In the table there are around 55,000 clones, around 79% of which are singletons. This sequence was found in a female donor in good health and CMV-seronegative. Material for sequencing was PBMCs.

The chain's CDR3 is CASSILGGGSGELFF. CDR3 DNA sequence: TGTGCCAGTAGTATACTAGGGGGCGGCTCCGGGGAGCTGTTTTTT. The V and J genes are TRBV19 and TRBJ2-2, with 7 bases matching TRBD1. The CDR3 sequence is 15 residues long. CDR1 and CDR2 (germline): LNHDA, SQIVND (reference sequence). The V gene end was trimmed by 2 bases and the J gene end by 6 bases; junction bases not matched to a gene: 6.